This TCR beta chain is from a study of blood T cell repertoires in COVID-19. Whole-study context: COVID-19 samples collected from the United States, Italy and Spain covered acute and convalescent phases. T cells, B-cell-depleted T cells, or PBMCs supplied cDNA or gDNA.

The V gene lost 1 base and the J gene lost 10 bases, with 11 bases spanning the gap. The CDR3 contains 13 residues. Germline V CDR1 and CDR2: SGHNT, YENEEA. Methods used by the authors: Cell counts per sample came from amplifying reference gene primers. Generated by immunoSEQ multiplex PCR, the TCRdb table keeps only in-frame clones and is missing some. The DNA was the basis for D and trimming; V, J and clone size are from that table. This sample has under 350,000 clones, with about 88% found just once. This TCR came from a man aged 18 to 29 with active or convalescent COVID-19. Specimen: peripheral blood. The chain employs TRBV11-3 and TRBJ2-1; a possible D gene is TRBD2 (6 bases). CDR3 coding DNA: TGTGCCAGCAGCTTAGCCTTCCTAGCGGAGCAGTTCTTC. As protein: CASSLAFLAEQFF.